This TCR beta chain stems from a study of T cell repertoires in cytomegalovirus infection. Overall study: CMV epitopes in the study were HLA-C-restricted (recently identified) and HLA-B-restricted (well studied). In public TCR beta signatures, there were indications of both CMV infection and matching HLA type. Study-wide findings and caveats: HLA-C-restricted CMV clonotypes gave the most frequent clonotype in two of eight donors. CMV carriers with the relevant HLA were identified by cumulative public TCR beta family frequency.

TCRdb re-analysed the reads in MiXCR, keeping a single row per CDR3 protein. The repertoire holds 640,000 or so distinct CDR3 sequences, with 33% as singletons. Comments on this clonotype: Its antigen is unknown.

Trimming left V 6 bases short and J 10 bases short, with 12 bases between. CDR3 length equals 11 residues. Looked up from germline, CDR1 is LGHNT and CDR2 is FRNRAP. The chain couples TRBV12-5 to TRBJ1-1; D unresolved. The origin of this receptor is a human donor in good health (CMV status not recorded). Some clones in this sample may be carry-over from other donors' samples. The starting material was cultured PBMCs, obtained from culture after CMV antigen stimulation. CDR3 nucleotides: TGTGCTAGTGGCCCTTCCCAAGGAGCTTTCTTT. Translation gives CASGPSQGAFF.